This TCR beta chain came from a study of cytomegalovirus exposure and HLA in healthy donors. Points from the study as a whole: Association with HLA alleles at 0.05 false discovery rate was found for roughly 17,000 TCR beta sequences in a later analysis. Generally TCR sequences proved uncommon, though certain public TCRs appeared in numerous donors.

A note on this clone: Its antigen remains unknown.

This PCR relied on a set of 60 Vbeta primers and 13 Jbeta primers. Sequenced by immunoSEQ multiplex PCR; TCRdb stores in-frame clones only, minus some. The sample holds under 150,000 clones; roughly three quarters are singletons and the top ten take around 1.9%. CDR1 MDHEN and CDR2 SYDVKM come from the germline V gene. Trimming stripped 1 base from V and 9 bases from J, with 13 bases between. This CDR3 has 13 residues. The sequence was collected from a woman aged 40 to 49 in good health and CMV-seronegative. V and J are TRBV28 and TRBJ2-7; weak D call: TRBD2 (6 bases). The sequencing input was PBMCs. The CDR3, as DNA: TGTGCCAGCAGTTTATCCACCGGACTAAGGCAGTACTTC. This translates into CASSLSTGLRQYF.